This T cell receptor (beta chain) is from a study of blood T cell repertoires in COVID-19. Background on the study: COVID-19 samples from acute and convalescent phases originated in the United States, Italy and Spain.

Sequencing was performed with immunoSEQ multiplex PCR; in TCRdb, only in-frame clones are kept and a portion is missing. The sample has roughly 200,000 clones, around 83% seen once. This TCR derives from a woman older than 75 with acute or convalescent COVID-19. Material for sequencing was peripheral blood.

As DNA, the CDR3 is TGTGCCAGCAGCTTAGTCGGCGGGCCAAGCACAGATACGCAGTATTTT. It yields the protein CASSLVGGPSTDTQYF. V is TRBV7-2 and J is TRBJ2-3, with D perhaps TRBD2 (5 bases). The CDR3 spans 16 residues. Germline V lookup: CDR1 SGHTA, CDR2 FQGNSA. Trimming cost V 1 base and J 0 bases, with 11 bases left between them.